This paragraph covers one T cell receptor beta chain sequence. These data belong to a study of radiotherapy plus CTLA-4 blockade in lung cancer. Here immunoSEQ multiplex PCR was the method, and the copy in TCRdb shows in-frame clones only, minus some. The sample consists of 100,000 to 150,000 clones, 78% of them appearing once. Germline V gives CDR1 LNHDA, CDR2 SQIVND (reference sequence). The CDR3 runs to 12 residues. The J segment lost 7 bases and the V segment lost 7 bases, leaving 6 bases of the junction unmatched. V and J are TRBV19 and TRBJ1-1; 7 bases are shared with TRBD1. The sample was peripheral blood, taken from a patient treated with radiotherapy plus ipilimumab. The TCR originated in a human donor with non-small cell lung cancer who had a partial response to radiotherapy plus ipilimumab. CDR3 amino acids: CASKVGTVEAFF. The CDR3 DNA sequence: TGTGCCAGTAAGGTCGGGACAGTTGAAGCTTTCTTT.